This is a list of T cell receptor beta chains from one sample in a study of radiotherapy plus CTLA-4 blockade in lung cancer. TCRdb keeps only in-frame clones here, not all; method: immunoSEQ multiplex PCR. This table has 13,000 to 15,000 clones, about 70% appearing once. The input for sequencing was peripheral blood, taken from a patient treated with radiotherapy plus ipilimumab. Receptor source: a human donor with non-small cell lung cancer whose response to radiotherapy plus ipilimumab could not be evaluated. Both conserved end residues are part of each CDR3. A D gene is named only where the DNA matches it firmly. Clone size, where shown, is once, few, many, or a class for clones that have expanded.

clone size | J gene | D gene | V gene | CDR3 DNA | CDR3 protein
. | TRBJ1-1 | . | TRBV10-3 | TGTGCCATCAGTGAGTCCCACCCCTTAGCCAGGGCTGAAGCTTTCTTT | CAISESHPLARAEAFF
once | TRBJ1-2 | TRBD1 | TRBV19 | TGTGCCAGTAGAAGACAGGGAACAACGGATGGCTACACCTTC | CASRRQGTTDGYTF
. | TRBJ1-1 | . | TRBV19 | TGTGCCAGTAGTATAGATCGCGGAGGCACTGAAGCTTTCTTT | CASSIDRGGTEAFF
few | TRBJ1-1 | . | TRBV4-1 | TGCGCCAGCAGCCAAGATGCCCTAGAGAACACTGAAGCTTTCTTT | CASSQDALENTEAFF
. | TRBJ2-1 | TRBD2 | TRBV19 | TGTGCCAGTAGGGAACTAGCGGGAGCATACAATGAGCAGTTCTTC | CASRELAGAYNEQFF
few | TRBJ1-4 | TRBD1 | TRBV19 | TGTGCCAGTAGTAAAGAGGGGGCGTTTGAAAAACTGTTTTTT | CASSKEGAFEKLFF
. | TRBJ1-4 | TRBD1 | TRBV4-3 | TGCGCCAGCAGCCCCGGGACAGGGAATGAAAAACTGTTTTTT | CASSPGTGNEKLFF
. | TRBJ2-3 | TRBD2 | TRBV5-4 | TGTGCCAGCAGCTTGGGAGCGGGGCCCCAGGGTACGCAGTATTTT | CASSLGAGPQGTQYF
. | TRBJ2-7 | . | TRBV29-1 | TGCAGCGTTGAAGATCGCGGGGTGGATTACCCCTACGAGCAGTACTTC | CSVEDRGVDYPYEQYF
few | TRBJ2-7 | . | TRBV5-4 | TGTGCCAGCAGCTTGGACACCCTGGAGCAGTACTTC | CASSLDTLEQYF
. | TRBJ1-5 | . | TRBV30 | TGTGCCTGGAGTGTTACGGGCCGAGGGGGTCAGCCCCAGCATTTT | CAWSVTGRGGQPQHF
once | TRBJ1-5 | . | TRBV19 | TGTGCCAGTTCGAAGGCAGACTATAGCAATCAGCCCCAGCATTTT | CASSKADYSNQPQHF
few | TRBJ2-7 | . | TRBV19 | TGTGCCAGTAGTATGTCACCAGGGGTGGGCCCCTACGAGCAGTACTTC | CASSMSPGVGPYEQYF
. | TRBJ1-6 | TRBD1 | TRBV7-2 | TGTGCCAGCAAGACTCGGACAGGGAATTCACCCCTCCACTTT | CASKTRTGNSPLHF
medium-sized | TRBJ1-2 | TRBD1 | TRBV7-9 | TGTGCCAGCAGCCCCAACACGGACAGGGCCACCTTC | CASSPNTDRATF
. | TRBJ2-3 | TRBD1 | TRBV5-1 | TGCGCCAGCCGCCGGACAGGGGGCACGGATACGCAGTATTTT | CASRRTGGTDTQYF
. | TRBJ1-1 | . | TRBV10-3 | TGTGCCATCAGGGACAGTGTCAACACTGAAGCTTTCTTT | CAIRDSVNTEAFF
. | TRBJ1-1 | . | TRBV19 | TGTGCCAGTAGTATAGGAGGTCTCACTGAAGCTTTCTTT | CASSIGGLTEAFF
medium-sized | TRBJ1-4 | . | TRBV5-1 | TGCGCCAGCAGCCCGGGTCGAGGGCTGGCTAATGAAAAACTGTTTTTT | CASSPGRGLANEKLFF
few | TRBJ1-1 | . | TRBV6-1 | TGTGCCAGCAGTGTTACAGAGAACACTGAAGCTTTCTTT | CASSVTENTEAFF
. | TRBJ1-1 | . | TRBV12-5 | TGTGCTAGTGGCCTTACAATGAACACTGAAGCTTTCTTT | CASGLTMNTEAFF
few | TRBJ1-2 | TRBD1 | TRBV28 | TGTGCCAGCAGTCCCCGCCTCGGACAGGGTAACTATGGCTACACCTTC | CASSPRLGQGNYGYTF
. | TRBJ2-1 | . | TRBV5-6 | TGTGCCAGCAGCTCCCTAACCGGGGACAACAAAGGTTACAATGAGCAGTTCTTC | CASSSLTGDNKGYNEQFF
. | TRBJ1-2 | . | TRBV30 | TGTGCCATCGGACAGCTTAACTATGGCTACACCTTC | CAIGQLNYGYTF
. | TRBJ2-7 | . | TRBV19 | TGTGCCAGTAGTATAGGGTGGACAGCCTACGAGCAGTACTTC | CASSIGWTAYEQYF
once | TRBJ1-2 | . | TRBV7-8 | TGTGCCAGCAGCTCCCGGGACAAGAACTATGGCTACACCTTC | CASSSRDKNYGYTF